The rows below give T cell receptor beta chains drawn from one sample of a study of a mutant IDH1 vaccine in newly diagnosed glioma. These receptors have no identified antigens. TCRdb's table, derived via immunoSEQ multiplex PCR, lists solely in-frame clones and lacks some. The sample lists about 41,000 clones; 80% to 90% were seen once. This sample comprised PBMCs, obtained from a glioma patient whose treatment included an IDH1 peptide vaccine. These receptors all stem from a man aged 40-49 years with glioma. The CDR3 runs from the conserved cysteine through the conserved F or W. A D gene is named only where the DNA matches it firmly. Expanded clones are given a class, and other clones once, few, many or no size at all.

CAISESGDSYEQYF	TGTGCCATCAGTGAGTCGGGGGACTCCTACGAGCAGTACTTC	TRBJ2-7	.	TRBV10-3	.
CASSLVVGGRNEQFF	TGTGCCAGCAGCTTAGTAGTCGGTGGGCGCAATGAGCAGTTCTTC	TRBJ2-1	.	TRBV11-3	.
CASEAVNVYGYTF	TGTGCCTCCGAGGCGGTTAACGTCTATGGCTACACCTTC	TRBJ1-2	.	TRBV5-6	.
CASSSTGTGVLAGNTIYF	TGCGCCAGCAGCTCCACCGGGACAGGGGTACTAGCTGGAAACACCATATATTTT	TRBJ1-3	TRBD1	TRBV5-1	.
CASSRGTGAFQETQYF	TGTGCCAGCAGCAGGGGGACAGGTGCCTTTCAAGAGACCCAGTACTTC	TRBJ2-5	TRBD1	TRBV5-6	.
CASSLELRDRDGYTF	TGCGCCAGCAGCTTGGAACTCCGGGACAGGGATGGCTACACCTTC	TRBJ1-2	TRBD1	TRBV5-1	.
CASSWGGNTEAFF	TGCGCCAGCAGCTGGGGAGGGAACACTGAAGCTTTCTTT	TRBJ1-1	.	TRBV5-1	.
CSAKGVRRAFF	TGCAGTGCTAAGGGGGTGCGGCGAGCTTTCTTT	TRBJ1-1	.	TRBV20-1	.
CASSKGGDTEAFF	TGTGCCAGCAGTAAAGGTGGGGACACTGAAGCTTTCTTT	TRBJ1-1	.	TRBV6-5	.
CASCPGGGTSTDTQYF	TGTGCCAGCTGTCCAGGAGGGGGGACAAGCACAGATACGCAGTATTTT	TRBJ2-3	.	TRBV19	few
CASRGQGLSGNTIYF	TGTGCCAGTAGGGGACAGGGCCTCTCTGGAAACACCATATATTTT	TRBJ1-3	TRBD1	TRBV19	.
CSATLLTVDYGYTF	TGCAGCGCTACCCTCTTGACTGTTGACTATGGCTACACCTTC	TRBJ1-2	.	TRBV29-1	.
CASSLTSGEGNEQFF	TGTGCCAGCAGTCTTACTAGCGGGGAAGGGAATGAGCAGTTCTTC	TRBJ2-1	TRBD2	TRBV6-4	.
CASSLQANYGYTF	TGTGCCAGCAGCTTACAGGCTAACTATGGCTACACCTTC	TRBJ1-2	.	TRBV27	.
CASSLPFGPGNTIYF	TGTGCCAGCAGCTTACCTTTCGGGCCTGGAAACACCATATATTTT	TRBJ1-3	.	TRBV5-6	.
CASRPEGGKTQYF	TGTGCCAGCAGGCCAGAAGGGGGTAAGACCCAGTACTTC	TRBJ2-5	.	TRBV28	.
CATRPRAQETQYF	TGTGCCACCCGCCCGAGGGCCCAAGAGACCCAGTACTTC	TRBJ2-5	.	TRBV28	.
CASSLVSGNQPQHF	TGTGCCAGCAGCTTAGTGTCAGGCAATCAGCCCCAGCATTTT	TRBJ1-5	.	TRBV7-2	once
CAISGERDRDTQYF	TGTGCCATCAGTGGGGAAAGGGACCGGGATACGCAGTATTTT	TRBJ2-3	.	TRBV10-3	.
CASSLRGGHATNEKLFF	TGCGCCAGCAGCTTGCGGGGGGGACATGCAACTAATGAAAAACTGTTTTTT	TRBJ1-4	.	TRBV5-1	.
CASSVDPQGANGYTF	TGTGCCAGCAGCGTAGATCCACAGGGGGCTAATGGCTACACCTTC	TRBJ1-2	TRBD1	TRBV9	.
CASSIQERNEKLFF	TGTGCCAGTAGTATCCAGGAAAGGAATGAAAAACTGTTTTTT	TRBJ1-4	.	TRBV19	.
CASSFNTDYGYTF	TGTGCCAGCAGTTTTAACACTGACTATGGCTACACCTTC	TRBJ1-2	.	TRBV27	.
CASSPIDHHEQFF	TGTGCCAGCAGTCCGATCGACCACCATGAGCAGTTCTTC	TRBJ2-1	.	TRBV6-6	.
CAWSAVPFEGGLDGYTF	TGTGCCTGGAGTGCGGTCCCTTTCGAGGGGGGACTTGATGGCTACACCTTC	TRBJ1-2	.	TRBV30	once
CASSVYRDTEAFF	TGTGCCAGCAGCGTTTACAGGGACACTGAAGCTTTCTTT	TRBJ1-1	.	TRBV5-4	once
CSVGQGTGELFF	TGCAGCGTTGGACAGGGGACCGGGGAGCTGTTTTTT	TRBJ2-2	TRBD1	TRBV29-1	.
CASSPSGHPFFGNTIYF	TGTGCCAGCAGCCCCTCGGGACACCCGTTTTTTGGAAACACCATATATTTT	TRBJ1-3	.	TRBV9	.
CASSVGDTQYF	TGTGCCAGCAGCGTGGGGGATACGCAGTATTTT	TRBJ2-3	.	TRBV6-4	.
CASSRQGAFF	TGTGCCAGCAGCCGACAGGGGGCTTTCTTT	TRBJ1-1	TRBD1	TRBV5-4	.
CASSLGGQGGYTF	TGTGCCAGCAGCCTGGGGGGACAGGGTGGCTACACCTTC	TRBJ1-2	TRBD1	TRBV11-2	.
CASSERGQRDSGANVLTF	TGTGCCAGCAGTGAAAGGGGACAGCGCGACTCTGGGGCCAACGTCCTGACTTTC	TRBJ2-6	TRBD1	TRBV2	.
CASSSIGTGESSYNSPLHF	TGTGCCAGCAGTTCAATCGGGACAGGGGAGAGCTCCTATAATTCACCCCTCCACTTT	TRBJ1-6	TRBD1	TRBV27	.
CSARPAWEQYF	TGCAGTGCTAGACCGGCGTGGGAGCAGTACTTC	TRBJ2-7	.	TRBV20-1	once
CATSRAADHGELFF	TGTGCCACCAGCAGAGCGGCGGATCACGGGGAGCTGTTTTTT	TRBJ2-2	.	TRBV15	.
CATAFHVETQYF	TGTGCCACAGCATTTCATGTGGAGACCCAGTACTTC	TRBJ2-5	.	TRBV6-1	.
CASSLVPAVNTEAFF	TGTGCCAGCAGCTTGGTCCCGGCGGTGAACACTGAAGCTTTCTTT	TRBJ1-1	.	TRBV7-6	.
CASSLVGGQTQYF	TGTGCCAGCAGCTTGGTGGGGGGGCAGACCCAGTACTTC	TRBJ2-5	.	TRBV5-6	.
CRRGNTIYF	TGCAGGAGGGGAAACACCATATATTTT	TRBJ1-3	.	TRBV20-1	.
CAISGDREVYGYTF	TGTGCCATCAGTGGTGACAGGGAGGTCTATGGCTACACCTTC	TRBJ1-2	TRBD1	TRBV10-3	.